Listed here are 17 T cell receptor beta chains from one sample, sequenced in a study of vaccination and CD4 T cells after COVID-19. Sample treatment: roughly 10-day PBMC culture with coronavirus spike peptide pools or control peptides (ViraFEST assay). Sequencing of DNA taken from cultured CD4+ T cells relied on the Oncomine TCR Beta short-read assay. TCRdb used MiXCR to reprocess the PCR reads, holding one entry per CDR3 protein. The table includes more than 11,000 distinct CDR3 sequences, roughly 27% detected once. Antigens of these TCRs are unknown. The input for sequencing was CD4+ T cells from blood, cultured in vitro, taken before SARS-CoV-2 vaccination. Every receptor here comes from a human donor who received a COVID-19 vaccine.

This clonotype came up a few times. This chain uses TRBV27 with TRBJ1-1, with D possibly matching TRBD1 (6 bases). The V and J ends lost 0 bases and 1 base respectively, with 9 bases between them. The CDR3 has 15 amino acids. The germline CDR1 and CDR2 sequences are MNHEY and SMNVEV (reference sequence). The CDR3 sequence: CASSLSPGENTEAFF. In nucleotides, the CDR3 is TGTGCCAGCAGTTTATCGCCAGGGGAGAACACTGAAGCTTTCTTT.

The gene calls are TRBV20-1 and TRBJ1-1; 7 bases fit TRBD1. CDR1 and CDR2 (germline): DFQATT, SNEGSKA (reference sequence). The CDR3 is made up of 12 amino acids. J lost 4 bases, V lost 6 bases, and 5 bases had no gene match. The CDR3 region has the DNA TGCAGTGCGGGAGGGGGCTCCACTGAAGCTTTCTTT. Its translation is CSAGGGSTEAFF.

This chain links TRBV7-2 with TRBJ2-4, with no clear D. The CDR3 has 14 amino acids. The germline V gene has CDR1 SGHTA and CDR2 FQGNSA. Trimming left V 5 bases short and J 3 bases short, with 11 bases between. In DNA form, the CDR3 reads TGTGCCAGCAGCGTGGTTGGGGTCAAAAACATTCAGTACTTC. Residues: CASSVVGVKNIQYF.

This chain connects TRBV5-1 to TRBJ1-3; D is uncertain. The CDR3 runs 16 residues. Deletions cut 2 bases from V and 0 bases from J, with 12 bases between. CDR1 and CDR2 (germline): SGHRS, YFSETQ. CDR3 sequence reads: CASSLLEASSGNTIYF. CDR3 sequence (DNA): TGCGCCAGCAGCTTATTGGAGGCGAGCTCTGGAAACACCATATATTTT.

The chain couples TRBV5-6 to TRBJ2-5, with TRBD1 matching over 9 bases. V lost 2 bases to trimming and J lost 5 bases; unmatched junction nucleotides: 10. The CDR3 extends over 16 amino acids. CDR1 is SGHDT and CDR2 is YYEEEE in the germline V gene. The CDR3 bases are TGTGCCAGCAGCTTTCGCGGGACAGGGTTTTTGGAGACCCAGTACTTC. As protein: CASSFRGTGFLETQYF.

This clonotype appeared a few times. V and J are TRBV19 and TRBJ1-2; maybe TRBD1 (5 bases). Trimming removed 4 bases at V and 8 bases at J, with 11 bases between. The CDR3 is 12 residues long. Germline V CDR1 and CDR2: LNHDA, SQIVND (reference sequence). Written as DNA, the CDR3 is TGTGCCAGTAGTAGTCCAGGGCTGGGCTACACCTTC. The encoded protein is CASSSPGLGYTF.

This clonotype was counted between two and nine times. The chain joins TRBV5-1 to TRBJ2-1; TRBD2 is a possible D gene (7 bases). This CDR3 region has 15 residues. The V gene's germline CDR1 is SGHRS and CDR2 YFSETQ. Deletions cut 3 bases from V and 2 bases from J, with 12 bases between. For the CDR3, the DNA is TGCGCCAGCAGCTGGGGGGGCGGAACCTACAATGAGCAGTTCTTC. Translation: CASSWGGGTYNEQFF.

The rearrangement links TRBV20-1 to TRBJ2-7; 8 bases map to TRBD1. From germline, CDR1 is DFQATT and CDR2 SNEGSKA (reference sequence). The V segment lost 3 bases and the J segment 9 bases; nucleotides outside the gene matches: 10. The CDR3 extends over 13 amino acids. The CDR3 sequence: CSASGQGAGGQYF. CDR3 nucleotide sequence: TGCAGTGCTAGCGGCCAGGGGGCAGGTGGGCAGTACTTC.

The chain is built from TRBV12-3 or TRBV12-4 and TRBJ1-6; D is undetermined. Trimming stripped 3 bases from V and 8 bases from J, with 8 bases between. The CDR3 loop spans 13 amino acids. CDR3 nucleotide sequence: TGTGCCAGCAGTTTTGTAGGTGATTCACCCCTCCACTTT. This encodes CASSFVGDSPLHF.

This clonotype is medium-sized within its sample. The chain links TRBV2 to TRBJ1-6, with D tentatively TRBD1 (6 bases). The CDR3 is made up of 15 amino acids. V lost 2 bases, J lost 12 bases, and 17 bases lay in between. CDR1 and CDR2 (germline): SNHLY, FYNNEI. The CDR3 sequence: CASSERGVRGVPLHF. In nucleotides, the CDR3 is TGTGCCAGCAGTGAAAGGGGCGTCAGGGGTGTACCCCTCCACTTT.

The sample holds a few counts of this clonotype. The chain has TRBV7-7 and TRBJ2-5, with 12 nucleotides matching TRBD1. Germline values: CDR1 SSHAT, CDR2 FNYEAQ (reference sequence). With V trimmed by 3 bases and J by 3 bases, 2 bases remained unmatched. The CDR3 loop spans 15 amino acids. CDR3 loop: CASSFGTGGKETQYF. The CDR3, as DNA: TGTGCCAGCAGCTTTGGGACAGGGGGCAAAGAGACCCAGTACTTC.

V gene TRBV7-8 combines with J gene TRBJ2-7, with D uncertain. Germline lookup yields CDR1 SGHVS and CDR2 FQNEAQ. With 2 bases removed from V and 2 bases from J, the gap between germline ends came to 13 bases. The CDR3 consists of 15 residues. In nucleotides, the CDR3 is TGTGCCAGCAGCTTAAGCCGGACCTTGCCCTACGAGCAGTACTTC. This sequence encodes CASSLSRTLPYEQYF.

The sample holds a few counts of this clonotype. This sequence joins TRBV20-1 and TRBJ2-5; 9 bases fit TRBD1. J lost 2 bases, V lost 5 bases, and 9 bases had no gene match. The germline CDR1 and CDR2 sequences are DFQATT and SNEGSKA (reference sequence). The CDR3 covers 15 residues. The CDR3: CSALSRTGEQETQYF. CDR3 in DNA: TGCAGTGCTCTTTCTAGGACAGGGGAACAAGAGACCCAGTACTTC.

The chain uses TRBV5-1 and TRBJ1-5; no reliable D call. Trimming took 0 bases from V and 3 from J, leaving 7 bases between them. The germline CDR1 and CDR2 sequences are SGHRS and YFSETQ. The CDR3 loop spans 14 amino acids. CDR3 DNA: TGCGCCAGCAGCTTGGGCCCGGCCAATCAGCCCCAGCATTTT. This codes for CASSLGPANQPQHF.

The rearrangement joins TRBV21-1 to TRBJ1-1. TRBV21-1 is marked as a pseudogene. The CDR3 contains 15 residues. CDR3 in amino acids: CASSKVGNVNTEAFF. The CDR3 region has the DNA TGTGCCAGCAGCAAAGTAGGGAATGTGAACACTGAAGCTTTCTTT.

The table lists this clonotype with a few counts. The chain couples TRBV10-3 to TRBJ1-2; D call uncertain. V shed 0 bases and J shed 3 bases, with 14 bases lying between them. From germline, CDR1 is ENHRY and CDR2 SYGVKD. The CDR3 loop spans 16 amino acids. The CDR3 bases are TGTGCCATCAGTGAGTCCCGAACGTGGACGGACTATGGCTACACCTTC. It specifies CAISESRTWTDYGYTF.

CDR3 in amino acids: CSARDGAVDTDTQYF. The CDR3 bases are TGCAGTGCTAGAGATGGAGCGGTAGACACAGATACGCAGTATTTT. The rearrangement joins TRBV20-1 to TRBJ2-3, with D possibly being TRBD2 (5 bases). The length of the CDR3 is 15 residues. Between the trimmed V and J ends, which lost 0 bases and 2 bases, there was a span of 12 bases. Germline V gene data show CDR1 as DFQATT and CDR2 as SNEGSKA (reference sequence).